These T cell receptor beta chains were read from a single sample in a study of blood T cell repertoires in COVID-19. The table came from immunoSEQ multiplex PCR; TCRdb's copy has only in-frame clones and leaves some out. Of over 25,000 clones listed, about 90% are singletons. Sample: peripheral blood. These receptors were collected from a man aged 65 to 79 with active or convalescent COVID-19. Each CDR3 is given with its conserved first and last residue. D genes are given only for firm matches. Size values are once, few and many counts, or a class for expanded clones, and some rows have none.

d_call	clone_size	j_call	v_call	cdr3_nt	cdr3_aa
NA	NA	TRBJ1-3	TRBV19	TGTGCCAGTAGTACCGGGTTCTCTGGAAACACCATATATTTT	CASSTGFSGNTIYF
NA	NA	TRBJ2-1	TRBV2	TGTGCCAGCAGTGAGCCGGGCAATGAGCAGTTCTTC	CASSEPGNEQFF
NA	NA	TRBJ2-2	TRBV2	TGTGCCAGCGTCGCGGGGTCGAACACCGGGGAGCTGTTTTTT	CASVAGSNTGELFF
NA	NA	TRBJ2-7	TRBV19	TGTGCCAGTAGTATAAATTCTCCGTATTCCTACGAAACCTACGAGCAGTACTTC	CASSINSPYSYETYEQYF
NA	NA	TRBJ1-2	TRBV12-3/TRBV12-4	TGTGCCAGCAGCCCCCTACCTAACTATGGCTACACCTTC	CASSPLPNYGYTF
NA	NA	TRBJ2-1	TRBV7-9	TGTGCCAGCAGCTTAATGAGTGAGCAGTTCTTC	CASSLMSEQFF
TRBD1	NA	TRBJ1-5	TRBV19	TGTGCCAGTAGTGGCCGGGACAGGGTTCTTTATCAGCCCCAGCATTTT	CASSGRDRVLYQPQHF
NA	NA	TRBJ1-2	TRBV2	TGTGCCAGCAGGTCAGGGCCTGGCTACACCTTC	CASRSGPGYTF
NA	NA	TRBJ1-2	TRBV7-9	TGTGCCAGCAGCTTCGCCGGGAGCCATGGCTACACCTTC	CASSFAGSHGYTF
TRBD1	NA	TRBJ1-2	TRBV24-1	TGTGCCACCAGTGACCCTCGGACAGGGGGCTATGGCTACACCTTC	CATSDPRTGGYGYTF
NA	NA	TRBJ1-1	TRBV27	TGTGCCAGCAGGCCCTTCAGGGCTATGAACACTGAAGCTTTCTTT	CASRPFRAMNTEAFF
NA	once	TRBJ2-1	TRBV11-2	TGTGCCAGCAGCTTAGTTGGGGGCCATTCCTACAATGAGCAGTTCTTC	CASSLVGGHSYNEQFF
TRBD1	NA	TRBJ1-5	TRBV28	TGTGCCAGCAGTTCATACCGGGACAGGGGGCTTGCGGGTAGCAATCAGCCCCAGCATTTT	CASSSYRDRGLAGSNQPQHF
NA	NA	TRBJ1-1	TRBV21-1	TGTGCCAGCAGCAAAACCCATTACCGGGACAGGGCGGTTTGGAACACTGAAGCTTTCTTT	CASSKTHYRDRAVWNTEAFF
NA	NA	TRBJ1-4	TRBV21-1	TGTGCCAGCAGCGGTCGACAGGGGTTGTTTGCAAAACTGTTTTTT	CASSGRQGLFAKLFF
NA	NA	TRBJ1-3	TRBV6-5	TGTGCCAGCAAGGCAGGTCTCTCTGGAAACACCATATATTTT	CASKAGLSGNTIYF
NA	once	TRBJ2-1	TRBV5-1	TGCGCCAGCAGCCTAGGGACTTCCTCCTACAATGAGCAGTTCTTC	CASSLGTSSYNEQFF
NA	NA	TRBJ2-7	TRBV2	TGTGCCAGCAGCCCGACAGTTAGCCTCTACGAGCAGTACTTC	CASSPTVSLYEQYF
NA	once	TRBJ2-7	TRBV28	TGTGCCAGCAGTTTCCCTAGCTACGAGCAGTACTTC	CASSFPSYEQYF
TRBD1	once	TRBJ1-5	TRBV2	TGTGCCAGCAGTCCGGACAGGGTTCAGCCCCAGCATTTT	CASSPDRVQPQHF
TRBD2	NA	TRBJ2-2	TRBV7-2	TGTGCCAGCAGCGGCGGGGGGGCCGGCACCGGGGAGCTGTTTTTT	CASSGGGAGTGELFF
NA	NA	TRBJ2-3	TRBV4-2	TGTGCCAGCAGCGGAGAGTACACAGATACGCAGTATTTT	CASSGEYTDTQYF
TRBD1	NA	TRBJ1-2	TRBV5-1	TGCGCCAGCAGCTCCCAGGGGGCGGGTGGCTACACCTTC	CASSSQGAGGYTF
NA	NA	TRBJ1-2	TRBV30	TGTGCCTGGAGTGTACGGAGAGGCTACACCTTC	CAWSVRRGYTF
NA	NA	TRBJ1-2	TRBV5-1	TGCGCCAGCAGCTTGGCCGGCGACAGTTCCTACGGCTACACCTTC	CASSLAGDSSYGYTF
NA	NA	TRBJ1-2	TRBV2	TGTGCCAGCAGAGGGGGTCGCGGAGGTGGCTACACCTTC	CASRGGRGGGYTF
NA	NA	TRBJ2-1	TRBV7-9	TGTGCCAGCAGCTTCGGGAGTCAGGATGAGCAGTTCTTC	CASSFGSQDEQFF
NA	NA	TRBJ1-1	TRBV19	TGTGCCAGTGCATTGGGGGCGAGGAACACTGAAGCTTTCTTT	CASALGARNTEAFF
NA	NA	TRBJ2-7	TRBV4-1	TGCGCCAGCAGCCAAGAGAGGGAGCGCCTGGGAGAGCAGTACTTC	CASSQERERLGEQYF
NA	NA	TRBJ2-3	TRBV5-1	TGCGCCAGCAGCTTGGTTCAGGGTCAAGGGCGCGATACGCAGTATTTT	CASSLVQGQGRDTQYF
NA	NA	TRBJ1-4	TRBV7-9	TGTGCCAGCAGCTTAGGGGGCAGGGATAATGAAAAACTGTTTTTT	CASSLGGRDNEKLFF
TRBD1	NA	TRBJ1-4	TRBV19	TGTGCCAGTAGGACGGATACCACAGGGGGAAAACTGTTTTTT	CASRTDTTGGKLFF
NA	NA	TRBJ1-1	TRBV11-2	TGTGCCAGCAGCCCGGGGTTCGGGACTGAAGCTTTCTTT	CASSPGFGTEAFF
NA	once	TRBJ1-2	TRBV19	TGTGCCAGTAGGGTGGCAGGCACTAACTATGGCTACACCTTC	CASRVAGTNYGYTF
TRBD1	NA	TRBJ1-6	TRBV9	TGTGCCAGCAGCGGGGGGACAGGGGTAAATTCACCCCTCCACTTT	CASSGGTGVNSPLHF
TRBD1	NA	TRBJ1-1	TRBV6-5	TGTGCCAGCAGTTCCGGACAGGGGGACACTGAAGCTTTCTTT	CASSSGQGDTEAFF
NA	NA	TRBJ1-4	TRBV6-6	TGTGCCAGCAGTTCAGCGGGGGTAGGACTGTTTTTT	CASSSAGVGLFF
TRBD2	NA	TRBJ2-5	TRBV2	TGTGCCAGCAGTGCCCCGGGGGGTAGGGAAGAGACCCAGTACTTC	CASSAPGGREETQYF
NA	NA	TRBJ2-2	TRBV18	TGTGCCAGCTCACCGAGGCAGGGAGGCACCGGGGAGCTGTTTTTT	CASSPRQGGTGELFF
NA	NA	TRBJ1-3	TRBV7-2	TGTGCCAGCTCAAGGGCAGGGTTCTCTGGAAACACCATATATTTT	CASSRAGFSGNTIYF
TRBD1	NA	TRBJ2-1	TRBV19	TGTGCCAGTAGTTCTGGCCCGGGACAGCTAAACAATGAGCAGTTCTTC	CASSSGPGQLNNEQFF
TRBD1	few	TRBJ1-1	TRBV7-9	TGTGCCAGCAGCCGGGGACAGATGAACACTGAAGCTTTCTTT	CASSRGQMNTEAFF
NA	NA	TRBJ1-3	TRBV7-2	TGTGCCAGCAGCTTTGTGGAGCACACCATATATTTT	CASSFVEHTIYF
NA	NA	TRBJ2-5	TRBV7-9	TGTGCCAGCAGCTCCCTCCGTGGGACTCAAGAGACCCAGTACTTC	CASSSLRGTQETQYF
NA	NA	TRBJ1-1	TRBV15	TGTGCCACCAGCAGCTACAGGAACACTGAAGCTTTCTTT	CATSSYRNTEAFF
TRBD1	NA	TRBJ1-3	TRBV7-2	TGTGCCAGCAGCTTCAAAGGGGGCCCTGGAAACACCATATATTTT	CASSFKGGPGNTIYF
NA	NA	TRBJ2-5	TRBV27	TGTGCCAGCAGTTTATCCCGCGGGGCGACCCAGTACTTC	CASSLSRGATQYF
TRBD1	NA	TRBJ1-4	TRBV7-9	TGTGCCAGCAGCCTTCAGGGGGCAACTAATGAAAAACTGTTTTTT	CASSLQGATNEKLFF
NA	NA	TRBJ1-1	TRBV6-4	TGTGCCAGCAGTGACTCGGGCGATCCGAGGGGGGGAACTGAAGCTTTCTTT	CASSDSGDPRGGTEAFF
NA	NA	TRBJ1-2	TRBV28	TGTGCCAGCAACTCGGGGGACTATGGCTACACCTTC	CASNSGDYGYTF